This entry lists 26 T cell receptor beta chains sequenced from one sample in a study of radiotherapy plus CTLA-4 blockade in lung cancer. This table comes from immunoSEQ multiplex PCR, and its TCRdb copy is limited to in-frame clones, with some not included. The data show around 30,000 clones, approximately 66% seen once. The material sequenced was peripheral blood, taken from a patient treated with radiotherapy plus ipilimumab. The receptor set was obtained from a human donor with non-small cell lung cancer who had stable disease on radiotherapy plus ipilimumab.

The CDR3 is CASRTSWGNTGELFF. The CDR3 nucleotides are TGTGCCAGCAGGACTAGCTGGGGGAACACCGGGGAGCTGTTTTTT. The chain employs TRBV27 and TRBJ2-2; 7 bases align to TRBD2. V shed 6 bases, J shed 1 base, and the junction held 5 bases outside the gene matches. This CDR3 has 15 amino acids. CDR1 MNHEY and CDR2 SMNVEV come from the germline V gene (reference sequence).

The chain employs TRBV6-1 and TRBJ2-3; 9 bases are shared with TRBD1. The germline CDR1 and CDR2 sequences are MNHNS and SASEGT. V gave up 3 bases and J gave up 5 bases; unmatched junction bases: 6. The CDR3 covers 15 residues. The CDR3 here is CASSEVTGGLDTQYF. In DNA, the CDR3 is TGTGCCAGCAGTGAGGTGACAGGGGGATTAGATACGCAGTATTTT.

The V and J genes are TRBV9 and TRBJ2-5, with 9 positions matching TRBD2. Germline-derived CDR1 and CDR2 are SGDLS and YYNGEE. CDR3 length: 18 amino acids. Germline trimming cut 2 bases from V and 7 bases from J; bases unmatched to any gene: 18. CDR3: CASSVEGGRASWRATQYF. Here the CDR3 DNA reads TGTGCCAGCAGCGTCGAAGGCGGGAGGGCCTCGTGGAGGGCGACCCAGTACTTC. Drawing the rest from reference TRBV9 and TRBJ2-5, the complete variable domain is DSGVTQTPKHLITATGQRVTLRCSPRSGDLSVYWYQQSLDQGLQFLIQYYNGEERAKGNILERFSAQQFPDLHSELNLSSLELGDSALYFCASSVEGGRASWRATQYFGPGTRLLVL.

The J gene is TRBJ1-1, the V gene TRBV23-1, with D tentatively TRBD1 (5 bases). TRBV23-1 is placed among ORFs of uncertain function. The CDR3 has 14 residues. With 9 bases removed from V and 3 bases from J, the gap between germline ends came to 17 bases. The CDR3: CARKSTLGDTEAFF. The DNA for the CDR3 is TGCGCCAGGAAGAGTACGTTGGGGGACACTGAAGCTTTCTTT.

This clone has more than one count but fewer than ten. CDR3 sequence (DNA): TGTGCCACCCTAGCGGGAGGCCACTCTGGGGCCAACGTCCTGACTTTC. It codes for CATLAGGHSGANVLTF. J is TRBJ2-6 and V is TRBV5-4; 11 bases are a match to TRBD2. V lost 9 bases, J lost 0 bases, and 5 bases stayed unmatched. The germline V gene encodes CDR1 SGHNT and CDR2 YYREEE (reference sequence). The CDR3 spans 16 residues.

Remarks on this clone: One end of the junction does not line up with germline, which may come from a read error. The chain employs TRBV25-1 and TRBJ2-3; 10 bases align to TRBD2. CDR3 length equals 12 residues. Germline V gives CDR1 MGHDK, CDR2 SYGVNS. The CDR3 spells CASSVPGLAPHF. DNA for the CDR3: TGTGCCAGCAGTGTTCCGGGACTAGCGCCCCATTTT.

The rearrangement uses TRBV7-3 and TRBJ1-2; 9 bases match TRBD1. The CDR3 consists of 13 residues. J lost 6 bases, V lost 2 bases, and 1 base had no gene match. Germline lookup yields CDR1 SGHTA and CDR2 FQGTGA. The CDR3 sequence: CASSLDRGNGYTF. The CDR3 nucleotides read TGTGCCAGCAGCTTAGACAGGGGGAATGGCTACACCTTC.

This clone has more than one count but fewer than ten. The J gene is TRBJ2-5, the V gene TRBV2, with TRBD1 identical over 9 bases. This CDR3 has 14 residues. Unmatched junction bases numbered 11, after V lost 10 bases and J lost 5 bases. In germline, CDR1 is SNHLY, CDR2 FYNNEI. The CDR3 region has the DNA TGTGCCACCCAAGAACAGGGGGCAGGGGAGACCCAGTACTTC. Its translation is CATQEQGAGETQYF.

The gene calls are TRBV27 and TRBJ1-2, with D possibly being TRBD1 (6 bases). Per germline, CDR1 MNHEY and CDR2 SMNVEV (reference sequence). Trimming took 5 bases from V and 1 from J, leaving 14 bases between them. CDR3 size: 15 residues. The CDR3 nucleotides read TGTGCCAGCAGTGAGGCAGGGGCGGGTAACTATGGCTACACCTTC. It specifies CASSEAGAGNYGYTF.

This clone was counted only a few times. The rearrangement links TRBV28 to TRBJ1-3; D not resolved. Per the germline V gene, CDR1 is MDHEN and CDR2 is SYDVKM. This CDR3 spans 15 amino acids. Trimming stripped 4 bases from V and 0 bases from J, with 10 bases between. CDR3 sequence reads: CASSYAQSSGNTIYF. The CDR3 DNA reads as TGTGCCAGCAGTTATGCACAGAGCTCTGGAAACACCATATATTTT.

The CDR3 spells CASSTGVRTGELFF. The DNA of the CDR3 is TGTGCCAGTAGTACGGGAGTGCGCACCGGGGAGCTGTTTTTT. The chain couples TRBV19 to TRBJ2-2; a possible D gene is TRBD2 (6 bases). The V end lost 4 bases, the J end lost 4 bases, and 10 bases lay between the germline ends. The length of the CDR3 is 14 residues. Germline CDR1 and CDR2: LNHDA and SQIVND (reference sequence).

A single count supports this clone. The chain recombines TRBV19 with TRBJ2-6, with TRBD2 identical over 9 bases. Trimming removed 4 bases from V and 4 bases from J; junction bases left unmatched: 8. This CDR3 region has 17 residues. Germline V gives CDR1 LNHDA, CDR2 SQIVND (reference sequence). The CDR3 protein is CASSSLAGFEGANVLTF. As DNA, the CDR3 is TGTGCCAGTAGTAGCCTAGCGGGATTCGAAGGGGCCAACGTCCTGACTTTC.

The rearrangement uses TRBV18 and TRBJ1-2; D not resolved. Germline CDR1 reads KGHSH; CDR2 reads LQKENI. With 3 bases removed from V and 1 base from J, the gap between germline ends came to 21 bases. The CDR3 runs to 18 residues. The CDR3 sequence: CASSPNRTDRTFNYGYTF. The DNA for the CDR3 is TGTGCCAGCTCACCTAATAGGACGGACCGTACCTTTAACTATGGCTACACCTTC.

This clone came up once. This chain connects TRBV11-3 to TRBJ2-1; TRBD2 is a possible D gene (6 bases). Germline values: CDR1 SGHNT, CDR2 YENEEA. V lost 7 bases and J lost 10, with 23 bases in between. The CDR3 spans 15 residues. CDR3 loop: CASNLAGPQLGEQFF. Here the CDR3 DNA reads TGTGCCAGCAACCTCGCGGGGCCTCAGTTGGGAGAGCAGTTCTTC.

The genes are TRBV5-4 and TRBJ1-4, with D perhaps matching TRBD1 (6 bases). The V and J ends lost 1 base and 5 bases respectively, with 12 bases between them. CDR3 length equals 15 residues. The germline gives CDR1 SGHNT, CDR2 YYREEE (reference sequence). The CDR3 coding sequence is TGTGCCAGCAGCTTGAGGGGGGGGGACAATGAAAAACTGTTTTTT. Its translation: CASSLRGGDNEKLFF.

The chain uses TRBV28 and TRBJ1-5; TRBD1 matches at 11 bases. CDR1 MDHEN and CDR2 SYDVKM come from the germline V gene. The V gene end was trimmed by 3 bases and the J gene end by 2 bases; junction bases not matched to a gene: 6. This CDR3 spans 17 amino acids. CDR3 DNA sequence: TGTGCCAGCAGTTTGTGGACAGGGGGCATAGGCAATCAGCCCCAGCATTTT. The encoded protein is CASSLWTGGIGNQPQHF.

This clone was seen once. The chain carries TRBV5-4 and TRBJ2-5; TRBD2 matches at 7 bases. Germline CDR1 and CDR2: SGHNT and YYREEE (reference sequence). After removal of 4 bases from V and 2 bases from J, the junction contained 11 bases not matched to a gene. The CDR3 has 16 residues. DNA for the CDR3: TGTGCCAGCAGCCTGGATCCTAGCGGCCCACAAGAGACCCAGTACTTC. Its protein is CASSLDPSGPQETQYF.

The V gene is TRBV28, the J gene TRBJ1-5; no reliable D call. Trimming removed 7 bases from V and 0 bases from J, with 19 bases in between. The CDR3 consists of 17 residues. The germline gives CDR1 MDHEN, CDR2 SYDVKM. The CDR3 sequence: CASTPGRLIYSNQPQHF. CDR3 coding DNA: TGTGCCAGCACCCCTGGGAGGCTGATTTATAGCAATCAGCCCCAGCATTTT.

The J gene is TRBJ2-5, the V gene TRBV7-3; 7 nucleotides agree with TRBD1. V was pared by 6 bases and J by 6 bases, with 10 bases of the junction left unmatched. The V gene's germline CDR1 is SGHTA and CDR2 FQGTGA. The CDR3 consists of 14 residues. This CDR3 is CASSPTGTEKTQYF. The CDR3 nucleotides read TGTGCCAGCAGTCCCACTGGGACAGAGAAGACCCAGTACTTC.

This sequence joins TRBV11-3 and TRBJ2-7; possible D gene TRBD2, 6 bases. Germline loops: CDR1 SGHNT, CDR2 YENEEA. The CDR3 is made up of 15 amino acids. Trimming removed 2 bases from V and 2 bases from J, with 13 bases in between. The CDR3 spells CASSLNSGSTYEQYF. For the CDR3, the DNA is TGTGCCAGCAGCTTAAACAGCGGGTCCACCTACGAGCAGTACTTC.

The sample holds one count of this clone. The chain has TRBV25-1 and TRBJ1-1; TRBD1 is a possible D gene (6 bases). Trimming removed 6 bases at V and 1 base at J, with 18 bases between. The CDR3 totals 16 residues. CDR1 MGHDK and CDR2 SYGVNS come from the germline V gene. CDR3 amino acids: CASSPSGAGGNTEAFF. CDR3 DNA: TGTGCCAGCAGCCCCTCGGGGGCCGGCGGGAACACTGAAGCTTTCTTT.

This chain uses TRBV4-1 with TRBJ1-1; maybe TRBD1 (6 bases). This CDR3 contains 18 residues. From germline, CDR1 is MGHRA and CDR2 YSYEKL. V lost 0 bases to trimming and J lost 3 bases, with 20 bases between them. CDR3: CASSQDPFKVDRYTEAFF. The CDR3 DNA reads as TGCGCCAGCAGCCAAGATCCGTTCAAGGTGGACAGATACACTGAAGCTTTCTTT.

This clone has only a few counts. The CDR3 sequence: CASSLMTGEKLFF. CDR3 coding DNA: TGTGCCAGCAGCTTGATGACGGGAGAAAAACTGTTTTTT. J is TRBJ1-4 and V is TRBV5-4, with unresolved D. V shed 1 base and J shed 8 bases, with 9 bases lying between them. Germline-derived CDR1 and CDR2 are SGHNT and YYREEE (reference sequence). This CDR3 contains 13 residues.

CDR3 in amino acids: CASSLAGLAGAGGDTQYF. In DNA, the CDR3 is TGTGCCAGCAGCTTAGCGGGGCTAGCGGGAGCCGGGGGAGATACGCAGTATTTT. The chain uses TRBV7-2 and TRBJ2-3; TRBD2 matches at 10 bases. CDR1 and CDR2 from the germline V gene are SGHTA and FQGNSA. V was pared by 0 bases and J by 5 bases, with 11 bases of the junction left unmatched. The CDR3 loop spans 18 amino acids.

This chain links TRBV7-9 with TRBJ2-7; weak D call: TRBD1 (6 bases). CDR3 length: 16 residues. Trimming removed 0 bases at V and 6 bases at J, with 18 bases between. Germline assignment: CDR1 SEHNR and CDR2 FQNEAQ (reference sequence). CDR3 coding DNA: TGTGCCAGCAGCTTAGCCGGGACATCCCGGGTCGGCGAGCAGTACTTC. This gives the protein CASSLAGTSRVGEQYF.

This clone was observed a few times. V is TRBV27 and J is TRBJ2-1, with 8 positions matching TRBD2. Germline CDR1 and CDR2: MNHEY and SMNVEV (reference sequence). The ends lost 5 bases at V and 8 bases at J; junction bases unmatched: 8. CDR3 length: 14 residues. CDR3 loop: CASSPQREYYEQFF. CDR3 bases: TGTGCCAGCAGTCCTCAGCGGGAGTACTATGAGCAGTTCTTC.